This TCR beta chain derives from a study of quantifying T cell responses using KT2 cells. Study-level background: TCR alpha and beta constant-region primers primed reverse transcription of RNA. Under optimum conditions, T4 ligation efficiency was estimated at more than 8%.

This clonotype was observed a few times. Its antigen remains unknown. The sample is PBMC spiked with counted cells of clone KT2. A single-stranded UMI oligo with SP2 sequence was ligated to cDNA 3' ends. An equimolar mix of RC1.1 and RC1.2 primed the beta chain across TRBC1 and TRBC2. Separate processing of TCR alpha and beta chains began at the second PCR. TCRdb reprocessed the UMI-ligation and nested PCR reads via MiXCR and lists one record per CDR3 protein. This table holds about 30,000 distinct CDR3 sequences, approximately 6.8% found once. Trimming pared 4 bases from V and 0 bases from J, leaving 10 bases between. CDR3 length equals 15 residues. Germline V gene data show CDR1 as SGHRS and CDR2 as YFSETQ. General study results and limits: Detection of KT2 sequences held at the lowest tested level, about one cell per 100,000 PBMC.

Material for sequencing was PBMCs spiked with cells of the T cell clone KT2. V usage is TRBV5-1 and J usage is TRBJ2-2; D ambiguous. This clonotype was obtained from a human donor. The CDR3 reads CASSAGRPNTGELFF. DNA of the CDR3: TGCGCCAGCAGCGCCGGACGGCCGAACACCGGGGAGCTGTTTTTT.